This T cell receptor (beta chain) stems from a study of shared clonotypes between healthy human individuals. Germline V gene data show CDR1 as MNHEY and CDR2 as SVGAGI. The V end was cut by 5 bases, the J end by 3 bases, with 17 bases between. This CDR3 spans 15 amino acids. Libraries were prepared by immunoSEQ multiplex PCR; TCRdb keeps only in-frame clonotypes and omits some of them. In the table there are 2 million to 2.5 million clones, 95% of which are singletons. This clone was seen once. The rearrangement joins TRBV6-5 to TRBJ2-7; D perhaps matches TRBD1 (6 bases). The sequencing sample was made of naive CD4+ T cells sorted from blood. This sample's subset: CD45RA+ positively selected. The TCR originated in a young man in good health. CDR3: CASSDYRVGDYEQYF. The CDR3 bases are TGTGCCAGCAGTGACTACAGGGTCGGAGACTACGAGCAGTACTTC.